Below, 7 T cell receptor beta chains from the same sample are listed, as sequenced in a study of cytomegalovirus exposure and HLA in healthy donors. Primers included in the PCR were 60 Vbeta and 13 Jbeta primers. Clones were sequenced by immunoSEQ multiplex PCR, and TCRdb holds only the in-frame ones, with some missing. The table records about 92,000 clones, around four fifths of them present only once. Sequencing used PBMCs. The receptor source for this set is a man aged 50 to 60 in good health and CMV-seropositive.

CDR3 protein: CASSSVGGGAWSYNEQFF. In nucleotides, the CDR3 is TGCGCCAGCAGCTCGGTGGGGGGGGGCGCCTGGTCCTACAATGAGCAGTTCTTC. The gene calls are TRBV5-1 and TRBJ2-1; possibly TRBD2 for D (7 bases). The germline V gene has CDR1 SGHRS and CDR2 YFSETQ. The CDR3 covers 18 residues. The V end was cut by 3 bases, the J end by 1 base, with 20 bases between.

This CDR3 is CASTNTVGDYNEQFF. In nucleotides, the CDR3 is TGTGCCAGCACCAATACAGTCGGTGATTACAATGAGCAGTTCTTC. This chain connects TRBV5-6 to TRBJ2-1, with D hard to call. The CDR3 length is 15 residues. CDR1 is SGHDT and CDR2 is YYEEEE in the germline V gene. Trimming removed 6 bases from V and 4 bases from J, with 17 bases in between.

V is TRBV6-1 and J is TRBJ1-2, with no clear D. The V gene's germline CDR1 is MNHNS and CDR2 SASEGT. The CDR3 is 14 amino acids. The germline V and J ends were trimmed by 5 bases and 2 bases, with 12 bases remaining between them. The CDR3 region is CASSRSPANYGYTF. The DNA of the CDR3 is TGTGCCAGCAGTAGGAGCCCAGCGAACTATGGCTACACCTTC.

The chain carries TRBV5-4 and TRBJ1-4; the D gene is possibly TRBD1 (5 bases). Looked up from germline, CDR1 is SGHNT and CDR2 is YYREEE (reference sequence). V lost 0 bases and J 3 bases, leaving 12 bases between the germline ends. The CDR3 covers 16 residues. The CDR3 sequence: CASSLGGGPANEKLFF. In DNA form, the CDR3 reads TGTGCCAGCAGCTTGGGCGGGGGACCGGCTAATGAAAAACTGTTTTTT. Looking up the rest from reference TRBV5-4 and TRBJ1-4 gives the full variable domain: ETGVTQSPTHLIKTRGQQVTLRCSSQSGHNTVSWYQQALGQGPQFIFQYYREEENGRGNFPPRFSGLQFPNYSSELNVNALELDDSALYLCASSLGGGPANEKLFFGSGTQLSVL.

Comment on this clone: The germline gene is not matched at one end of the junction; a read error may be the cause. The V gene is TRBV28, the J gene TRBJ1-5; D perhaps matches TRBD1 (6 bases). The CDR3 runs to 15 residues. Looked up from germline, CDR1 is MDHEN and CDR2 is SYDVKM. The CDR3 sequence: CASSRRMTGGRPQNF. CDR3 DNA sequence: TGTGCCAGCAGCCGAAGAATGACAGGAGGACGGCCCCAGAATTTT.

V and J are TRBV7-2 and TRBJ1-1, with D possibly TRBD1 on 6 matching bases. CDR3 length: 11 amino acids. V was clipped by 8 bases and J by 10 bases, with 14 bases between them. Germline V gene sequence: CDR1 SGHTA, CDR2 FQGNSA. This chain's CDR3 is CASDSQGAAFF. The DNA for the CDR3 is TGTGCCAGCGACTCACAGGGTGCAGCTTTCTTT.

The V call is TRBV19, the J call TRBJ1-1; D unresolved. Per the germline V gene, CDR1 is LNHDA and CDR2 is SQIVND (reference sequence). The length of the CDR3 is 13 residues. V was trimmed by 3 bases and J by 1 base, leaving 6 bases between them. The CDR3: CASSISGNTEAFF. The CDR3, as DNA: TGTGCCAGTAGTATCAGCGGGAACACTGAAGCTTTCTTT.